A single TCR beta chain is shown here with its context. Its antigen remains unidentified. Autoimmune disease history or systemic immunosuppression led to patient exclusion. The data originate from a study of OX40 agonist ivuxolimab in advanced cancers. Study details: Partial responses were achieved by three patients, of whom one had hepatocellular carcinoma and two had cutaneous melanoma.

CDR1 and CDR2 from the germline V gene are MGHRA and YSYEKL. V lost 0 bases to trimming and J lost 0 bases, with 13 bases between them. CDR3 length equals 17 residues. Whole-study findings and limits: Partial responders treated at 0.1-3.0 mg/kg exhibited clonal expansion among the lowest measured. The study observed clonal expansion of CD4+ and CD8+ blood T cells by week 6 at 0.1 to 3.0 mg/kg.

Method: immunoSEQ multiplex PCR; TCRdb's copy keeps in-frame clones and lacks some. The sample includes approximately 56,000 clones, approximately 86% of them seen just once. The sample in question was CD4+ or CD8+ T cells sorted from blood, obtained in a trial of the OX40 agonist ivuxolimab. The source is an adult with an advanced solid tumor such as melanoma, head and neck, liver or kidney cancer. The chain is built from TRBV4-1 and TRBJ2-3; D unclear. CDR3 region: CASSQEEITYSTDTQYF. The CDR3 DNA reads TGCGCCAGCAGCCAAGAGGAAATAACGTATAGCACAGATACGCAGTATTTT.